This TCR beta chain was sequenced during a study of tumor-infiltrating lymphocytes in primary liver carcinoma. Background on the study: All patients had surgically resected primary liver carcinoma. The study, taken as a whole, reports: Bulk unsorted material prevented CD4+ and CD8+ repertoire comparison. Tumor top-250-clone fraction significantly exceeded that of blood (p = 0.039).

This clonotype came up many times. Its antigen remains unidentified. It was unsorted whole blood that yielded blood RNA, and germline DNA was also extracted. Production of TCR beta cDNA used about 500 ng total RNA together with a constant-region primer. ARM-PCR was slightly modified, and three nested multiplex PCR rounds with it gave rise to the TCR beta libraries. The two initial PCR rounds, roughly 11 cycles each, used TRBV1-TRBV30 forward and C-beta reverse primers. MiXCR, run by TCRdb on the multiplex PCR reads, gives a single entry per CDR3 protein. The sample has about 180,000 distinct CDR3 sequences, about 60% seen once; the top ten hold 65% to 80%. This CDR3 has 15 amino acids. The germline V gene encodes CDR1 SGHAT and CDR2 FQNNGV. The V and J ends lost 4 bases and 3 bases, in that order; junction bases with no gene match: 9.

Input material: peripheral blood. The genes are TRBV11-2 and TRBJ2-7; TRBD2 matches 7 bases. The clonotype comes from a man aged 35-49 years with primary liver carcinoma and hepatitis B virus infection. The CDR3 region is CASSSTIAGNYEQYF. The CDR3, as DNA: TGTGCCAGCAGCTCAACCATAGCGGGTAACTACGAGCAGTACTTC.